The next 15 T cell receptor beta chains were all read from a single sample in a study of breast tumors, draining lymph nodes, adjacent tissues. Samples came from axillary lymph nodes draining the breast cancer. MiXCR was run by TCRdb on the multiplex PCR reads, yielding one entry per CDR3 protein. The data hold 200,000 or so distinct CDR3 sequences, with approximately 33% observed a single time. Sequences were obtained from axillary lymph node tissue. The source of these receptors is a female donor with breast cancer. Some clones in this sample may be carry-over from other donors' samples.

The chain carries TRBV7-8 and TRBJ2-6; TRBD2 agrees at 9 bases. CDR3 length: 17 residues. V gave up 5 bases and J gave up 0 bases; unmatched junction bases: 5. CDR1 and CDR2 from the germline V gene are SGHVS and FQNEAQ. CDR3 sequence: CASSRIAGASGANVLTF. CDR3 bases: TGTGCCAGCAGCCGGATAGCGGGGGCCTCTGGGGCCAACGTCCTGACTTTC.

The chain combines TRBV19 with TRBJ1-1, with D possibly matching TRBD1 (6 bases). From germline, CDR1 is LNHDA and CDR2 SQIVND (reference sequence). This CDR3 is 14 amino acids long. V gave up 6 bases and J gave up 1 base, with 12 bases separating them. The chain's CDR3 is CASRGTTGNTEAFF. CDR3 bases: TGTGCCAGTAGAGGGACAACGGGGAACACTGAAGCTTTCTTT.

At least ten counts were recorded for this clonotype. The CDR3 sequence is CASSLGGTGDGANEKLFF. In DNA, the CDR3 is TGTGCCAGCAGCTTAGGAGGGACAGGGGATGGGGCTAATGAAAAACTGTTTTTT. The chain links TRBV11-2 to TRBJ1-4; 10 bases are a match to TRBD1. The V gene's germline CDR1 is SGHAT and CDR2 FQNNGV. The CDR3 contains 18 residues. J was trimmed by 3 bases and V by 1 base; bases with no gene match: 8.

This clonotype was observed at least ten times. The chain employs TRBV5-8 and TRBJ1-2; TRBD1 aligns across 7 bases. This CDR3 is built from 14 residues. Germline V lookup: CDR1 SGHTS, CDR2 YDEGEE. The V gene end was trimmed by 5 bases and the J gene end by 0 bases; junction bases not matched to a gene: 4. CDR3 residues: CASSSGTANYGYTF. CDR3 in DNA: TGTGCCAGCAGTTCCGGGACAGCTAACTATGGCTACACCTTC.

The rearrangement joins TRBV6-1 to TRBJ1-3, with TRBD1 matching over 7 bases. The CDR3 contains 13 residues. J gave up 4 bases and V 4 bases, and 1 base lay outside the gene matches. Germline V gene data show CDR1 as MNHNS and CDR2 as SASEGT. CDR3 sequence reads: CASSVGQGNTIYF. CDR3 in DNA: TGTGCCAGCAGTGTGGGACAGGGAAACACCATATATTTT.

The chain employs TRBV27 and TRBJ1-2; 7 positions agree with TRBD1. V lost 6 bases to trimming and J lost 5 bases; unmatched junction nucleotides: 12. This CDR3 is 15 amino acids long. In germline, CDR1 is MNHEY, CDR2 SMNVEV (reference sequence). CDR3 DNA: TGTGCCAGCAGGTTCCGGGAGGGGGCCCCTTATGGCTACACCTTC. This gives the protein CASRFREGAPYGYTF.

This clonotype was counted ten times or more. The genes are TRBV6-6 and TRBJ2-2, with TRBD1 matching over 7 bases. CDR1 and CDR2 (germline): MNHNY, SVGAGI (reference sequence). The V segment lost 7 bases and the J segment 5 bases; nucleotides outside the gene matches: 10. The CDR3 sequence is 15 residues long. DNA for the CDR3: TGTGCCAGCATACGGACGGGACAGCTGACCGGGGAGCTGTTTTTT. Protein product: CASIRTGQLTGELFF.

This clonotype was counted between two and nine times. The chain uses TRBV3-2 and TRBJ2-1; the DNA was not compared with TRBD1, the D call given in the table. TRBV3-2 is a pseudogene segment. The CDR3 is 14 residues long. CDR3 sequence reads: CASSHMFPENEQFF. The CDR3, as DNA: TGTGCCAGCAGCCACATGTTCCCGGAAAATGAGCAGTTCTTC.

This clonotype appeared many times. V gene TRBV20-1 combines with J gene TRBJ2-5, with TRBD2 as a possible D gene (6 bases). The CDR3 loop spans 13 amino acids. CDR1 is DFQATT and CDR2 is SNEGSKA in the germline V gene (reference sequence). The ends were cut back, 3 bases at V and 1 base at J, with 9 bases in the middle. Here the CDR3 reads CSARAGGQETQYF. The CDR3 nucleotides are TGCAGTGCTAGGGCCGGGGGCCAAGAGACCCAGTACTTC.

This clonotype appeared many times. The chain uses TRBV5-5 and TRBJ2-2; D is perhaps TRBD1 (7 bases). With 3 bases removed from V and 6 bases from J, the gap between germline ends came to 15 bases. CDR3 length equals 15 residues. The germline V gene has CDR1 SGHKS and CDR2 YYEKEE (reference sequence). For the CDR3, the DNA is TGTGCCAGCAGCTCCCTCCCCAGGGGGGCCGGGGAGCTGTTTTTT. This codes for CASSSLPRGAGELFF.

This clonotype occurred many times. The chain employs TRBV7-9 and TRBJ2-5, with D perhaps TRBD1 or TRBD2 (5 bases each). The CDR3 sequence is 15 residues long. The V and J ends lost 0 bases and 5 bases respectively, with 13 bases between them. CDR1 is SEHNR, CDR2 FQNEAQ, per germline (reference sequence). The CDR3 sequence: CASSLAGTSRETQYF. In DNA, the CDR3 is TGTGCCAGCAGCTTAGCAGGGACCTCCAGGGAGACCCAGTACTTC.

This clonotype occurred once. This chain joins TRBV20-1 and TRBJ1-4; D is undetermined. This CDR3 comprises 15 residues. Germline V gene data show CDR1 as DFQATT and CDR2 as SNEGSKA (reference sequence). Trimming cost V 4 bases and J 8 bases, with 20 bases left between them. CDR3 bases: TGCAGTGCTAATCTCTTACAAGGGCGAAGGGAAAAACTGTTTTTT. Protein sequence: CSANLLQGRREKLFF.

In its sample, this clonotype was seen many times. V usage is TRBV6-5 and J usage is TRBJ2-2; tentative D call: TRBD1 (5 bases). Germline CDR1 MNHEY, CDR2 SVGAGI. V lost 6 bases, J lost 0 bases, and 8 bases lay in between. The CDR3 extends over 14 amino acids. The CDR3 reads CASSSGTNTGELFF. The CDR3 DNA reads TGTGCCAGCAGCTCAGGGACGAACACCGGGGAGCTGTTTTTT.

In this sample, this clonotype turned up many times. This rearrangement joins TRBV7-2 to TRBJ2-1, with D possibly TRBD2 on 5 matching bases. The CDR3 sequence is 14 residues long. V was pared by 1 base and J by 7 bases, with 11 bases between. Germline V gives CDR1 SGHTA, CDR2 FQGNSA. The CDR3 nucleotides are TGTGCCAGCAGCTTAGGGCCAACTAGGAATGAGCAGTTCTTC. It specifies CASSLGPTRNEQFF.

The chain employs TRBV7-9 and TRBJ1-4, with D tentatively TRBD1 (5 bases). V lost 3 bases and J lost 6, with 17 bases in between. The germline V gene encodes CDR1 SEHNR and CDR2 FQNEAQ (reference sequence). The CDR3 has 16 residues. The CDR3 DNA is TGTGCCAGCAGCTTGGCCAGGGTTGGGAGGGATGAAAAACTGTTTTTT. It is translated as CASSLARVGRDEKLFF.